This TCR beta chain was sequenced for a study of cytomegalovirus exposure and HLA in healthy donors. A note on this clone: Its antigen remains unknown.

CDR1 and CDR2 from the germline V gene are SGDLS and YYNGEE. The CDR3 extends over 15 amino acids. Trimming stripped 0 bases from V and 1 base from J, with 10 bases between. The PCR employed 60 Vbeta primers together with 13 Jbeta primers. Profiled with immunoSEQ multiplex PCR; TCRdb holds only in-frame clones, not every one. The sample includes around 100,000 clones, about 78% of them seen just once. Notes on the study in general: Reportedly, TCR beta sequences accurately predicted HLA-A and HLA-B alleles in most subjects. In vitro testing confirmed three CMV-associated chains as specific for CMV antigens. It emerged from a later analysis that several of the most significant clusters appeared to be linked to common viral pathogens.

The chain couples TRBV9 to TRBJ1-1; D might be TRBD1 (5 bases). Sequencing used PBMCs. This clonotype was sampled from a woman in her thirties or forties in good health and CMV-seropositive. The CDR3 DNA sequence: TGTGCCAGCAGCGTAGAAGGGGCCGAGAACACTGAAGCTTTCTTT. Its translation is CASSVEGAENTEAFF.